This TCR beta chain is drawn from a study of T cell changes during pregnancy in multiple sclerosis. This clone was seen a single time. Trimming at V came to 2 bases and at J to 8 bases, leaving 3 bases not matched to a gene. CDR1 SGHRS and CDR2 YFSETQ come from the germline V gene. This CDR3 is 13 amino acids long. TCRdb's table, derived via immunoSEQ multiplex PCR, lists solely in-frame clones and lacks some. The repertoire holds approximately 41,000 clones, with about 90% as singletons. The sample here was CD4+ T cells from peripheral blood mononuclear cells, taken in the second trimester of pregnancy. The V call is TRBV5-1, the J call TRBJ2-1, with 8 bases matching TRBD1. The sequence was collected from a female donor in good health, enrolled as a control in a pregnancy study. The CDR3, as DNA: TGCGCCAGCAGCTTCAGGGGGCTGGATGAGCAGTTCTTC. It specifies CASSFRGLDEQFF. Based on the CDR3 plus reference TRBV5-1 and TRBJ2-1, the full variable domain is KAGVTQTPRYLIKTRGQQVTLSCSPISGHRSVSWYQQTPGQGLQFLFEYFSETQRNKGNFPGRFSGRQFSNSRSEMNVSTLELGDSALYLCASSFRGLDEQFFGPGTRLTVL.